Shown below are 3 T cell receptor beta chains from a single sample sequenced in a study of long-term antiretroviral therapy in people with HIV. Version v3.0 of the immunoSEQ assay was performed at survey level. Profiled with immunoSEQ multiplex PCR; TCRdb holds only in-frame clones, not every one. Among some 25,000 clones, around 83% were seen once, and the ten largest hold roughly 3.5%. This specimen consisted of unsorted PBMCs, obtained 1.9 years after starting antiretroviral therapy. Source of these receptors: a woman in her twenties or thirties with HIV.

The rearrangement joins TRBV5-1 to TRBJ2-1, with 9 bases identical to TRBD2. CDR3 length: 15 amino acids. Germline V gene sequence: CDR1 SGHRS, CDR2 YFSETQ. Trimming removed 3 bases from V and 5 bases from J; junction bases left unmatched: 6. The CDR3 here is CASSSGLASHNEQFF. The CDR3 DNA sequence: TGCGCCAGCAGCTCGGGACTAGCCAGCCACAATGAGCAGTTCTTC.

CDR3 nucleotide sequence: TGTGCCAGCAGTGTTCAAAGACAGGGAAGCTCCTACAATGAGCAGTTCTTC. Residues: CASSVQRQGSSYNEQFF. The gene calls are TRBV6-1 and TRBJ2-1; 7 bases fit TRBD1. The CDR3 is made up of 17 amino acids. Losses at the gene ends were 4 bases for V and 0 bases for J; bases not matched to a gene: 9. Per the germline V gene, CDR1 is MNHNS and CDR2 is SASEGT.

This chain joins TRBV14 and TRBJ2-3; TRBD2 matches at 11 bases. Germline V gene data show CDR1 as SGHDN and CDR2 as FVKESK. Trimming cost V 4 bases and J 6 bases; bases outside gene matches: 9. This CDR3 is built from 16 residues. The CDR3 is CASSRELAGAGDTQYF. The CDR3 nucleotides are TGTGCCAGCAGCCGGGAACTAGCGGGGGCGGGGGATACGCAGTATTTT.